The 11 T cell receptor beta chains below come from one sample, sequenced in a study of tumor-infiltrating lymphocytes in primary liver carcinoma. Starting material for RNA and DNA co-extraction consisted of about 17-31 mg of unsorted bulk tissue. From 500 ng of total RNA, TCR beta-specific cDNA was reverse-transcribed using a constant-region primer. Libraries for TCR beta were built through three nested multiplex PCR rounds, which together made up a slightly modified ARM-PCR procedure. Each of the first two PCR rounds ran around 10 cycles with TRBV1-TRBV30 forward and C-beta reverse primers. TCRdb re-analysed the multiplex PCR reads in MiXCR, keeping a single row per CDR3 protein. The sample contains approximately 110,000 distinct CDR3 sequences, 64% of which appear only once. Sequenced input: liver tumor tissue from sampling region 3. The sample's subset: tumor region T3, left-lateral pole. Receptor source: a woman aged 60 to 75 with primary liver carcinoma and hepatitis B virus infection.

The table lists this clonotype with many counts. The CDR3 loop is CASSGTRDTQYF. In DNA form, the CDR3 reads TGTGCCAGCAGTGGCACGAGAGATACGCAGTATTTT. V is TRBV6-2 or TRBV6-3 and J is TRBJ2-3; D uncertain. Germline assignment: CDR1 MNHEY and CDR2 SVGEGT. This CDR3 is built from 12 residues. V was pared by 5 bases and J by 5 bases, with 8 bases between.

About this clonotype: A much larger clone lies one base from this, so it may be a read error. The V call is TRBV6-5, the J call TRBJ2-6; D uncertain. With 10 bases removed from V and 0 bases from J, the gap between germline ends came to 13 bases. The CDR3 length is 15 residues. Germline CDR1 is MNHEY and CDR2 is SVGAGI. CDR3 DNA sequence: TGTGCCATCAGCCGACAACCCTCTGGGGCCAACGTCCTGACTTTC. Translation gives CAISRQPSGANVLTF.

Notes on this clonotype: An end of the junction does not agree with germline; a read error may underlie this. The gene calls are TRBV11-3 and TRBJ2-3; 10 positions agree with TRBD2. CDR3 length: 19 residues. Germline V gene data show CDR1 as SGHNT and CDR2 as YENEEA. CDR3 amino acids: CAGSPGTSELIFQRDTQYF. As DNA, the CDR3 is TGTGCCGGCAGCCCCGGGACTAGCGAATTAATATTCCAACGGGATACGCAGTATTTT.

About this clonotype itself: A read error may account for a junction end that differs from germline. The rearrangement uses TRBV12-3 or TRBV12-4 and TRBJ1-6; a possible D gene is TRBD1 (6 bases). The CDR3 is 15 residues long. For the CDR3, the DNA is TGTGCCAGTAGTTTTCGACCGGGGGGCAATTCACCCGTCCACTTT. Encoded protein: CASSFRPGGNSPVHF.

The table lists this clonotype with many counts. V is TRBV4-2 and J is TRBJ1-4; TRBD1 matches at 11 bases. Germline V lookup: CDR1 LGHNA, CDR2 YNFKEQ. V shed 4 bases, J shed 3 bases, and the junction held 10 bases outside the gene matches. This CDR3 comprises 18 residues. CDR3 in amino acids: CASSLGGGQGAANEKLFF. CDR3 coding DNA: TGTGCCAGCAGCCTCGGAGGAGGACAGGGGGCGGCTAATGAAAAACTGTTTTTT.

Notes on this clonotype: Being one base from a much bigger clone, this may be a read error. The chain recombines TRBV29-1 with TRBJ2-6, with unresolved D. Trimming took 6 bases from V and 1 from J, leaving 10 bases between them. This CDR3 comprises 14 residues. The V gene's germline CDR1 is SQVTM and CDR2 ANQGSEA. DNA of the CDR3: TGCAGCGTCCACGACGGTTCTGGGGCCAACGTCCTGACTTTC. This translates into CSVHDGSGANVLTF.

The chain uses TRBV4-1 and TRBJ2-3, with 12 bases matching TRBD2. The CDR3 spans 19 residues. Trimming cost V 1 base and J 6 bases; bases outside gene matches: 14. Germline CDR1 MGHRA, CDR2 YSYEKL. This chain's CDR3 is CASSQGWLAGGDRTDTQYF. DNA of the CDR3: TGCGCCAGCAGCCAAGGTTGGCTAGCGGGAGGGGATAGAACGGATACGCAGTATTTT.

This clonotype was counted ten times or more. This chain connects TRBV7-9 to TRBJ2-3, with 11 bases that match TRBD2. V shed 5 bases, J shed 11 bases, and the junction held 3 bases outside the gene matches. The CDR3 runs to 12 residues. CDR1 SEHNR and CDR2 FQNEAQ come from the germline V gene (reference sequence). Here the CDR3 DNA reads TGTGCCAGCAGCGCGGGGACTAGCGGGCAGTATTTT. Translation gives CASSAGTSGQYF.

The chain joins TRBV28 to TRBJ1-5; D ambiguous. Germline V gene lookup returns CDR1 MDHEN and CDR2 SYDVKM. The CDR3 has 14 residues. V lost 2 bases to trimming and J lost 7 bases, with 12 bases between them. The CDR3 loop is CASSLLAIIQPQHF. In DNA form, the CDR3 reads TGTGCCAGCAGTTTACTGGCAATAATACAGCCCCAGCATTTT.

To note about this clonotype: This clone may be a read error of a much larger clone one base away. The chain recombines TRBV10-2 with TRBJ2-1, with D maybe TRBD2 (5 bases). Germline-derived CDR1 and CDR2 are WSHSY and SAAADI. The CDR3 length is 15 residues. The CDR3 DNA reads TGCGCCAACAGTGAAGGGAGCCCCGCCTACAATGAGCAGTTCTTC. It translates to CANSEGSPAYNEQFF.

This clonotype was recorded at least ten times. The gene calls are TRBV5-4 and TRBJ2-1; 8 bases fit TRBD2. CDR3 length: 15 residues. Germline loops: CDR1 SGHNT, CDR2 YYREEE (reference sequence). Germline trimming cut 5 bases from V and 6 bases from J; bases unmatched to any gene: 10. DNA for the CDR3: TGTGCCAGCAGTTTCCCCGGGACTAGGGGCAATGAGCAGTTCTTC. It yields the protein CASSFPGTRGNEQFF.